The 27 T cell receptor beta chains reported below all come from one sample, sequenced in a study of regulatory T cells in long-lasting Graves disease. The time point here: persistent/refractory GD, antithyroid drugs over 5 years with positive TRAb. RNA extracted from PBMCs served as the sequencing template. Libraries of TCR beta came from iRepertoire HTBI primers plus Arm-PCR of CDR3 regions. Via MiXCR, TCRdb re-called the multiplex PCR reads, giving one row per CDR3 protein. The sample yields some 280,000 distinct CDR3 sequences, roughly a fifth seen once. The sequencing here drew on peripheral blood mononuclear cells (PBMCs), taken when the disease was refractory, from a patient treated with antithyroid drugs. Receptors were obtained from a female donor with Graves disease.

This clonotype was counted a few times. The chain is built from TRBV20-1 and TRBJ2-1; possibly TRBD1 or TRBD2 for D (6 bases each). CDR1 DFQATT and CDR2 SNEGSKA come from the germline V gene (reference sequence). The germline V and J ends were trimmed by 5 bases and 5 bases, with 16 bases remaining between them. This CDR3 has 14 amino acids. CDR3 nucleotides: TGCAGTGCTCGCGAACAGGGACTCCACAATGAGCAGTTCTTC. Its protein is CSAREQGLHNEQFF.

On this clonotype itself: Just one base apart from a much larger clone, this may be a read error. The rearrangement joins TRBV28 to TRBJ2-5; 7 bases map to TRBD1. The CDR3 is made up of 16 amino acids. CDR1 and CDR2 from the germline V gene are MDHEN and SYDVKM. The V and J ends lost 3 bases and 13 bases, in that order; junction bases with no gene match: 20. DNA for the CDR3: TGTGCCAGCAGTTTTCTCCTGCCGGGACAGATAAATGGGCGGTACTTC. Its protein product is CASSFLLPGQINGRYF.

The V call is TRBV7-9, the J call TRBJ2-6, with D uncertain. V was pared by 1 base and J by 0 bases, with 7 bases between. The CDR3 sequence is 16 residues long. The germline CDR1 and CDR2 sequences are SEHNR and FQNEAQ (reference sequence). The CDR3 DNA is TGTGCCAGCAGCTTAGTTTTACCCTCTGGGGCCAACGTCCTGACTTTC. This sequence encodes CASSLVLPSGANVLTF.

V usage is TRBV4-3 and J usage is TRBJ1-1; possibly TRBD1 for D (5 bases). The length of the CDR3 is 15 residues. The germline V gene encodes CDR1 LGHNA and CDR2 YSLEER. V shed 0 bases and J shed 7 bases, with 15 bases lying between them. Here the CDR3 DNA reads TGCGCCAGCAGCCAAGATGGAGGGGCGTGGGGTGAAGCTTTCTTT. Its protein product is CASSQDGGAWGEAFF.

The chain links TRBV4-3 to TRBJ2-4, with a tentative D call TRBD2 (5 bases). This CDR3 has 15 amino acids. Looked up from germline, CDR1 is LGHNA and CDR2 is YSLEER. Trimming took off 4 bases at V and 6 bases at J, with 16 bases between the two ends. CDR3 sequence reads: CASSRGLSAGNIQYF. Here the CDR3 DNA reads TGCGCCAGCAGCCGCGGACTGTCGGCGGGAAACATTCAGTACTTC.

The chain joins TRBV7-9 to TRBJ2-7; TRBD1 is a possible D gene (6 bases). The V gene's germline CDR1 is SEHNR and CDR2 FQNEAQ (reference sequence). The CDR3 length is 16 residues. Trimming stripped 5 bases from V and 0 bases from J, with 17 bases between. The CDR3 DNA is TGTGCCAGCAGCGGAACCGGGACAAAGATCTCCTACGAGCAGTACTTC. Amino acid sequence: CASSGTGTKISYEQYF.

In this sample, this clonotype turned up once. The junction departs from germline at one end; a sequencing error may be responsible. CDR3 nucleotides: TGTGCCAGCAGCTTGGCCAGCGACCAAGGGACCCAGTACTTC. It is translated as CASSLASDQGTQYF. The chain carries TRBV9 and TRBJ2-5; no clear D gene. Germline CDR1 reads SGDLS; CDR2 reads YYNGEE. There are 14 residues in the CDR3. Complete variable domain (other parts from reference TRBV9 and TRBJ2-5): DSGVTQTPKHLITATGQRVTLRCSPRSGDLSVYWYQQSLDQGLQFLIQYYNGEERAKGNILERFSAQQFPDLHSELNLSSLELGDSALYFCASSLASDQGTQYFGPGTRLLVL.

This clonotype was detected only a few times. V is TRBV18 and J is TRBJ1-1; no clear D gene. V dropped 2 bases and J dropped 6 bases, with 7 bases sitting between them. The CDR3 contains 12 residues. Germline CDR1 reads KGHSH; CDR2 reads LQKENI. CDR3 nucleotide sequence: TGTGCCAGCTCACCAGTAAGAGCTGAAGCTTTCTTT. Amino acids: CASSPVRAEAFF.

The chain is built from TRBV28 and TRBJ1-4; 8 nucleotides line up with TRBD1. Germline CDR1 is MDHEN and CDR2 is SYDVKM. With 8 bases clipped from V and 7 bases from J, the junction kept 9 bases outside the gene matches. The CDR3 extends over 14 amino acids. CDR3 nucleotide sequence: TGTGCCAGCGTACCGGGACAGGCAGGTGAAAAACTGTTTTTT. It encodes CASVPGQAGEKLFF. Full variable domain (remainder filled in from reference TRBV28 and TRBJ1-4): DVKVTQSSRYLVKRTGEKVFLECVQDMDHENMFWYRQDPGLGLRLIYFSYDVKMKEKGDIPEGYSVSREKKERFSLILESASTNQTSMYLCASVPGQAGEKLFFGSGTQLSVL.

This clonotype was detected only a few times. At one end, the junction sequence differs from germline, possibly due to a read error. This CDR3 is CASSATSGTRLYEQYF. The CDR3 bases are TGCGCCAGCAGCGCGACTAGCGGGACGAGGTTATACGAGCAGTACTTC. V is TRBV11-1 and J is TRBJ2-7; 11 positions agree with TRBD2. The CDR3 totals 16 residues. Germline CDR1 SGHAT, CDR2 FQDESV (reference sequence).

With regard to this clonotype: Since a much larger clone is just one base distant, this may be a read error. The chain recombines TRBV27 with TRBJ1-2; TRBD1 agrees at 7 bases. The CDR3 runs 14 residues. The germline V gene encodes CDR1 MNHEY and CDR2 SMNVEV (reference sequence). CDR3 in amino acids: CASSRGTAYYGCTF. CDR3 sequence (DNA): TGTGCCAGCAGCCGGGGGACAGCTTACTATGGCTGCACCTTC.

This clonotype occurred many times. The chain links TRBV5-6 to TRBJ1-2; D perhaps matches TRBD1 (6 bases). Germline V gene sequence: CDR1 SGHDT, CDR2 YYEEEE. The V gene lost 5 bases and the J gene lost 12 bases, with 20 bases spanning the gap. CDR3 size: 13 residues. In DNA form, the CDR3 reads TGTGCCAGCAGGCCGGGGGCAGCCCTTGGAGACACCTTC. It is translated as CASRPGAALGDTF.

This clonotype was counted between two and nine times. V usage is TRBV5-6 and J usage is TRBJ2-3, with a weak D call TRBD2 (6 bases). This CDR3 is built from 12 residues. The V and J ends lost 5 bases and 11 bases respectively, with 15 bases between them. Germline CDR1 is SGHDT and CDR2 is YYEEEE. In nucleotides, the CDR3 is TGTGCCAGCAGTCAACCGGAGGGGAGGCAGTATTTT. Translation gives CASSQPEGRQYF. The entire variable domain, with the rest obtained from reference TRBV5-6 and TRBJ2-3, is as follows: DAGVTQSPTHLIKTRGQQVTLRCSPKSGHDTVSWYQQALGQGPQFIFQYYEEEERQRGNFPDRFSGHQFPNYSSELNVNALLLGDSALYLCASSQPEGRQYFGPGTRLTVL.

The rearrangement uses TRBV7-9 and TRBJ1-2, with 10 bases matching TRBD1. Germline CDR1 is SEHNR and CDR2 is FQNEAQ (reference sequence). Trimming cost V 3 bases and J 4 bases; bases outside gene matches: 5. The CDR3 consists of 15 residues. CDR3 in DNA: TGTGCCAGCAGCTTCCCGGGACAGGGGCTCTATGGCTACACCTTC. It translates to CASSFPGQGLYGYTF.

This clonotype was seen at least ten times. V and J are TRBV12-3 or TRBV12-4 and TRBJ1-4, with D unclear. This CDR3 spans 15 amino acids. V lost 3 bases and J lost 8, with 16 bases in between. This CDR3 is CASSLQGGLGEKLFF. In DNA, the CDR3 is TGTGCCAGCAGTTTGCAAGGAGGTCTAGGCGAAAAACTGTTTTTT.

In this sample, this clonotype turned up many times. This sequence joins TRBV5-5 and TRBJ2-7; D ambiguous. The CDR3 sequence is 14 residues long. Looked up from germline, CDR1 is SGHKS and CDR2 is YYEKEE (reference sequence). The V gene lost 2 bases and the J gene lost 3 bases, with 12 bases spanning the gap. The CDR3 here is CASSFARTDYEQYF. CDR3 DNA: TGTGCCAGCAGCTTCGCCAGGACGGACTACGAGCAGTACTTC.

The chain recombines TRBV19 with TRBJ1-1; D ambiguous. The CDR3 is 13 residues long. Deletions cut 3 bases from V and 0 bases from J, with 5 bases between. Per germline, CDR1 LNHDA and CDR2 SQIVND (reference sequence). CDR3 sequence: CASSIEVNTEAFF. DNA for the CDR3: TGTGCCAGTAGTATTGAGGTGAACACTGAAGCTTTCTTT. Based on the CDR3 plus reference TRBV19 and TRBJ1-1, the full variable domain is DGGITQSPKYLFRKEGQNVTLSCEQNLNHDAMYWYRQDPGQGLRLIYYSQIVNDFQKGDIAEGYSVSREKKESFPLTVTSAQKNPTAFYLCASSIEVNTEAFFGQGTRLTVV.

The chain is built from TRBV9 and TRBJ2-2; D gene ambiguous. CDR1 and CDR2 (germline): SGDLS, YYNGEE. This CDR3 region has 15 residues. The V end was cut by 0 bases, the J end by 0 bases, with 6 bases between. The CDR3 DNA is TGTGCCAGCAGCGTAGGCCTCACGAACACCGGGGAGCTGTTTTTT. Translated: CASSVGLTNTGELFF. Filled out from reference TRBV9 and TRBJ2-2, the complete variable domain reads DSGVTQTPKHLITATGQRVTLRCSPRSGDLSVYWYQQSLDQGLQFLIQYYNGEERAKGNILERFSAQQFPDLHSELNLSSLELGDSALYFCASSVGLTNTGELFFGEGSRLTVL.

This clonotype was seen ten or more times. The V gene is TRBV9, the J gene TRBJ2-5; 7 nucleotides agree with TRBD1. Germline CDR1 and CDR2: SGDLS and YYNGEE. This CDR3 comprises 13 residues. V shed 4 bases and J 4 bases; nucleotides not matched to a gene: 4. The CDR3 coding sequence is TGTGCCAGCAGCCCCAGACAGGGAGAGACCCAGTACTTC. This codes for CASSPRQGETQYF.

The chain carries TRBV5-6 and TRBJ2-5; TRBD2 matches at 10 bases. Gene TRBJ2-1 matches the end of the DNA better, so the J call may be wrong. CDR3 length: 17 residues. CDR1 and CDR2 from the germline V gene are SGHDT and YYEEEE. CDR3 protein: CASSFKRSLAGADEQFF. The CDR3 region has the DNA TGTGCCAGCAGCTTCAAGCGGTCGCTAGCGGGAGCTGATGAGCAGTTCTTC.

The V call is TRBV5-6, the J call TRBJ2-7, with TRBD2 as a possible D gene (5 bases). Germline lookup yields CDR1 SGHDT and CDR2 YYEEEE. With 0 bases removed from V and 5 bases from J, the gap between germline ends came to 15 bases. This CDR3 is built from 15 residues. The CDR3 DNA is TGTGCCAGCAGCTTGGGTACGGTGGTCGGGGACGAGCAGTACTTC. Residues: CASSLGTVVGDEQYF.

This clonotype was seen more than once but under ten times. The CDR3 nucleotides read TGTGCCAGCACTCCAGGACAGTCTGGAAACACCATATATTTT. Protein sequence: CASTPGQSGNTIYF. The genes are TRBV6-1 and TRBJ1-3, with D perhaps TRBD1 (6 bases). The CDR3 runs to 14 residues. CDR1 is MNHNS, CDR2 SASEGT, per germline. Trimming took off 7 bases at V and 1 base at J, with 11 bases between the two ends.

This clonotype has more than one count but fewer than ten. This chain uses TRBV5-1 with TRBJ2-7; TRBD2 agrees at 8 bases. The CDR3 contains 15 residues. Per the germline V gene, CDR1 is SGHRS and CDR2 is YFSETQ. The trim removed 0 bases at V and 2 bases at J, leaving 4 bases unmatched. The CDR3 sequence is CASSLAGGGTYEQYF. As DNA, the CDR3 is TGCGCCAGCAGCTTGGCTGGCGGGGGGACCTACGAGCAGTACTTC.

At least ten counts were recorded for this clonotype. The chain has TRBV27 and TRBJ2-7; D is unresolved. The CDR3 is made up of 13 amino acids. Germline V gives CDR1 MNHEY, CDR2 SMNVEV (reference sequence). Between the trimmed V and J ends, which lost 0 bases and 5 bases, there was a span of 8 bases. The CDR3 loop reads CASSLSSVNEQYF. Written as DNA, the CDR3 is TGTGCCAGCAGTTTATCTTCGGTTAACGAGCAGTACTTC.

Notes on this clonotype: The junction departs from the called germline gene at one end, perhaps through a read error. The CDR3 spells CASSSDPNRQTQHF. CDR3 in DNA: TGTGCCAGCAGCTCGGACCCGAATCGTCAGACCCAGCATTTT. The rearrangement links TRBV6-1 to TRBJ1-5, with unresolved D. CDR3 size: 14 residues. CDR1 is MNHNS, CDR2 SASEGT, per germline.

This clonotype has a count of ten or more. V is TRBV28 and J is TRBJ2-5, with TRBD2 identical over 9 bases. The length of the CDR3 is 15 residues. Looked up from germline, CDR1 is MDHEN and CDR2 is SYDVKM. After removal of 3 bases from V and 2 bases from J, the junction contained 4 bases not matched to a gene. The chain's CDR3 is CASSFLAGIQETQYF. In DNA form, the CDR3 reads TGTGCCAGCAGTTTTCTAGCGGGGATTCAAGAGACCCAGTACTTC.

Ten or more counts support this clonotype. The rearrangement links TRBV6-1 to TRBJ2-7, with D possibly matching TRBD2 (6 bases). The CDR3 covers 15 residues. Looked up from germline, CDR1 is MNHNS and CDR2 is SASEGT. V lost 6 bases and J lost 0, with 15 bases in between. Written as DNA, the CDR3 is TGTGCCAGCAGCTTAGCGGATGCGAGCTCCTACGAGCAGTACTTC. Amino acids: CASSLADASSYEQYF.